This T cell receptor beta chain was recovered during a study of blood T cell dynamics during melanoma immunotherapy. The germline gives CDR1 SGDLS, CDR2 YYNGEE. This CDR3 region has 15 residues. Trimming took 3 bases from V and 0 from J, leaving 10 bases between them. As to time point: pre-treatment baseline. Each bulk PBMC sample had approximately 340 ng DNA loaded. Assay used: immunoSEQ multiplex PCR; TCRdb lists only in-frame clones, some missing. The sample gives around 20,000 clones, over 85% of which show up once; about 1% is in the top ten. This TCR was sampled from a human donor with melanoma. The sample was blood, taken from a patient treated with checkpoint blockade. The genes are TRBV9 and TRBJ1-3; D gene unclear. The CDR3: CASSGPPSSGNTIYF. CDR3 nucleotides: TGTGCCAGCAGCGGACCTCCGAGCTCTGGAAACACCATATATTTT.